This T cell receptor beta chain was documented in a study of blood T cell repertoires in COVID-19. Study-wide background: COVID-19 samples from acute and convalescent phases originated in the United States, Italy and Spain. T cells, B-cell-depleted T cells, or PBMCs supplied cDNA or gDNA.

In the study's own analysis: The authors estimated nucleated cell counts from reference gene primer amplification. Sequencing was performed with immunoSEQ multiplex PCR; in TCRdb, only in-frame clones are kept and a portion is missing. The V and J calls and the clone size are those of that table, but D and trimming were determined from the DNA. There are approximately 82,000 clones in the sample; over 80% occur only once, and about 11% lies in the top ten. CDR3 length: 15 residues. CDR1 SGHTA and CDR2 FQGNSA come from the germline V gene. The V end lost 5 bases, the J end lost 3 bases, and 13 bases lay between the germline ends.

The sample consisted of peripheral blood. The sequence was collected from a woman aged 65 to 85 with active or convalescent COVID-19. This chain links TRBV7-2 with TRBJ2-2, with D perhaps TRBD2 (6 bases). The CDR3, as DNA: TGTGCCAGCAGCCCCGGGACTTGGGACACCGGGGAGCTGTTTTTT. The encoded protein is CASSPGTWDTGELFF.